This T cell receptor beta chain appears in the sequencing data of a study of cytomegalovirus exposure and HLA in healthy donors (TCRdb year 2017). With regard to the full study: According to an earlier analysis of around 600 of the donors, roughly 180 million T cells yielded over 90 million unique TCR beta sequences and approximately 300 Gb of sequence data. High-throughput TCR immunosequencing, statistical association of individual TCRs with disease status, and machine learning were combined to predict cytomegalovirus infection status. Rather than drawing on any new phenotypic data, the later analysis identified candidate immune exposures from TCR beta sequences and the way those sequences occurred across donors. Typing coverage varied by locus: about 620-640 donors for A, B, C, DRB1 and DQB1; under 550 for DQA1; about 570 for DPA1; about 450 for DPB1. A later genetic analysis used genome-wide SNP genotypes for about three fifths of the 666 donors, treating that subset as a discovery cohort. HLA typing covered class I and class II loci at four-digit resolution. Of the 300 to 450 genotyped donors, 75% to 85% were placed in the genetic ancestry cluster associated with self-reported Caucasian donors. An earlier analysis of around 580 of the donors used high-throughput TCR beta sequencing to judge whether each TCR beta V gene segment behaved as functional or pseudogenic. Among several hundred genotyped donors of the cohort, an average of roughly 230,000 unique TCR beta nucleotide sequences was sequenced per donor, of which 15% to 20% were non-productive. Alongside the repertoire data, information on donor age, sex, ethnicity and CMV serostatus was compiled. Every discovery cohort repertoire had been produced on one sequencing platform. A separate validation cohort of some 130 different subjects was used in addition to the approximately 700-subject first cohort. Because of strong linkage in the cohort, roughly five DR-DQ haplotypes were treated as single units for association and clustering. An early release that covered about 600 HLA-typed donors contained 250 to 350 gigabases of sequencing data and 65 million to 100 million unique TCR sequences. The study was designed to test whether signatures of past pathogen exposure could be identified by cataloging public T cell receptors. A later analysis re-examined previously published TCR beta repertoires from just over 650 donors and added high-resolution HLA genotyping to investigate patterns of TCR occurrence. The study used immunosequencing to profile the T cell repertoires of about 670 subjects and linked those repertoires to cytomegalovirus serostatus.

Overall study outcomes, separate from this receptor: A later analysis associated 17,000 or so TCR beta sequences with specific HLA alleles at a false discovery rate of 0.05. In a later analysis, TCR association rates were found to vary across HLA loci, with the most associated TCRs seen for DRB1 alleles and the fewest for HLA-C alleles. In an earlier analysis of over 550 of the donors, most TCR beta V segments were observed in productive rearrangements about 90% or about 30% of the time, broadly matching IMGT annotations. Because HLA typing was unavailable for some donors at each locus, only the typed subset was used in association tests. The study listed 164 TCR beta chains as associated with cytomegalovirus. A later genetic analysis reported fewer N-insertions in productive TCRs among donors in an Asian-associated ancestry cluster than the approximately 670-donor mean. A further reported finding was that TCR beta sequences accurately predicted the HLA-A and HLA-B alleles for most subjects in the first cohort. Because counts were too low, about 18 rarely observed V segments, including chromosome 9 orphons, were left out of the earlier analysis of about 500 of the donors. Linkage disequilibrium might explain the correlated functional status among segregating V segments, but an unknown experimental factor could not be ruled out. A group of highly shared sequence variants was considered likely to be a technical artifact of the sequencing pipeline. The authors suggested that the approach could potentially be generalized to other disease states and immunological phenotypes. In vitro tests confirmed that three of the cytomegalovirus-associated TCR beta chains recognize cytomegalovirus antigens. Presence/absence analyses assumed roughly uniform sequencing depth across donors, an assumption that may not hold. Most TCR sequences were observed very rarely across donors, whereas some public TCRs were present in many individuals. In a later analysis, several top co-occurrence clusters were reported to appear linked to parvovirus B19, influenza, CMV and Epstein-Barr virus. In a later analysis, HLA-associated TCR beta chains showed more clonal expansion and lower generation probabilities than non-associated chains that were equally common. This cohort had only TCR beta chains sequenced, and the lack of alpha or paired-chain data limited which features could be detected. When HLA alleles, especially DR and DQ, strongly co-occurred, attributing TCR associations to individual alleles was difficult. A later analysis found that most CMV-associated TCR beta chains appeared HLA-restricted, with HLA associations seemingly driven largely by CMV exposure. CMV serostatus was the only immune exposure information available for the cohort. The classifier was reported to diagnose cytomegalovirus status with high specificity and sensitivity in both the original cohort and the validation cohort. In a later genetic analysis, a missense DCLRE1C variant was associated with V-gene and J-gene trimming of TCR beta chains, and the association was replicated in an independent cohort.

The cohort consisted of 600 or so healthy bone marrow donors. At the time of sampling, all cohort members were nominally healthy, though unrecorded immune exposures were likely present. The donor was CMV seronegative and belonged to the group of over 300 seronegative cohort members. A peripheral blood sample was provided by each donor, and peripheral blood mononuclear cells were used for TCR beta sequencing. Genomic DNA extraction from the blood cell samples was performed with the Qiagen DNeasy Blood Extraction Kit. A note on this clone: The clone's antigen remains unknown. Per-base quality was not reported, and no clone a single base away is much larger than it.

Receptor amplification or capture employed the immunoSEQ multiplex PCR assay. For the multiplex PCR, a mixture combining 60 forward primers for TCR Vbeta segments and 13 reverse primers for TCR Jbeta segments was used. The CDR3 region of rearranged TCR beta genes was amplified from genomic DNA with a multiplex PCR assay. The amplified TCR beta libraries were sequenced on the Illumina HiSeq System as 87-base-pair reads. In the original analysis: A later analysis counted 65 million to 90 million unique TCR beta chains across the 666 repertoires, and some 11 million of these chains were shared by at least two donors. Raw reads were error-corrected and collapsed into unique sequences with a nearest-neighbor algorithm that merged closely related sequences to remove PCR and sequencing errors. CDR3 sequences were aligned to IMGT reference sequences to assign V, D and J gene segments. Each retained sequence needed at least a six-nucleotide match to both a V gene segment and a J gene segment. A rearrangement counted as productive if the CDR3 had no stop codons and remained in frame with V and J, and every other rearrangement counted as non-productive. Following IMGT convention, CDR3 was defined as the stretch from the second conserved V-encoded cysteine to the conserved J-encoded phenylalanine. Sequences without an unambiguous match to a single V gene segment were excluded from the earlier analysis of approximately 560 of the donors. An earlier analysis of over 450 of the donors classified V segments as functional when productive rearrangements were above 56.7% and as segregating when the standard deviation between donors was above 5%. A statistical classification framework was developed to diagnose cytomegalovirus status using the catalog of TCR beta chain sequences. A later analysis assigned V and J genes by comparing TCR nucleotide sequences with IMGT/GENE-DB human TR gene sequences. In a later analysis, CDR3 sequences and most-parsimonious VDJ recombination scenarios were assigned using the TCRdist pipeline. In a later analysis, each TCR beta chain was defined by its CDR3 amino acid sequence together with its V-gene family, and reads lacking a unique V-gene family were excluded. As a way to deal with suspected cross-contamination and a sequencing artifact, a later analysis dropped 640 or so nucleotide sequences that were highly shared and had low generation probability. A later analysis calculated a clonal expansion index for each public chain from normalized within-repertoire ranks of inferred template counts. A later analysis computed generation probabilities with a VDJ recombination model fitted to out-of-frame rearrangements, and checked the results against IGoR. In a later analysis, hypergeometric tests were used to score TCR-TCR, TCR-HLA and TCR-CMV co-occurrence, with a repertoire-size bias correction applied to TCR pairs. To estimate false discovery rates, a later analysis permuted the HLA or CMV assignments 20 times. In a later analysis, co-occurring TCRs were grouped with DBSCAN, and TCRdist sequence similarity was added when clustering was performed within HLA-allele-positive subsets. Co-occurrence clustering excluded repertoires with fewer than 30,000 or more than 120,000 public chains, plus five with anomalous nucleotide sharing. TCRdb retrieved this table from immuneACCESS and kept in-frame rearrangements only. Not all clones are present; in checked studies, unresolved V genes account for under half, and no reason is known for the remainder. The D gene and trimming were derived from the DNA, and the V and J assignments and clone size from that table. The sample table contains some 170,000 clones; only one count was recorded for over 70% of them. The top ten hold approximately 4.5% of the sample.

This sequence was found in a man aged 30-40 years in good health and CMV-seronegative. Sequencing used PBMCs.

The encoded CDR3 is CASSLGVNRETQYF. The DNA sequence follows: TGTGCCAGCAGCTTGGGAGTTAATAGAGAGACCCAGTACTTC. This receptor chain uses TRBV5-6 and TRBJ2-5, with no confidently assigned D gene. Relative to germline, V is 0 bases shorter and J is 4 bases shorter, with 10 bases between their ends. From the cysteine up to the phenylalanine, the CDR3 has a length of 14 residues. Only the CDR3 DNA is retained, 42 bases long and in frame from the first base. The germline V gene encodes CDR1 SGHDT and CDR2 YYEEEE.